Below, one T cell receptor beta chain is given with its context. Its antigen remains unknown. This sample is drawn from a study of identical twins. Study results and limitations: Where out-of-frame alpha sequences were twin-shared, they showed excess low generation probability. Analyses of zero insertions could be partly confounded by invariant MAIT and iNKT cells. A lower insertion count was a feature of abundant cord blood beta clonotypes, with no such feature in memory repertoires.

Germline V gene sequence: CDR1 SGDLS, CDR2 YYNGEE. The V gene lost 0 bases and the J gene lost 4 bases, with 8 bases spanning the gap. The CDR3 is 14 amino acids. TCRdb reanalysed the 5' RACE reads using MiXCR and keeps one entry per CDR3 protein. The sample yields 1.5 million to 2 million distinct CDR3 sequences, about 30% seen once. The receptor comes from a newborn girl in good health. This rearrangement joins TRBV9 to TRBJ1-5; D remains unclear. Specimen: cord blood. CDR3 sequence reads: CASSVASSNQPQHF. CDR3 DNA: TGTGCCAGCAGCGTAGCGTCCTCAAATCAGCCCCAGCATTTT.